The present TCR beta chain was sequenced within a study of T-cell memory formation after mild COVID-19. Trimming pared 2 bases from V and 2 bases from J, leaving 12 bases between. The CDR3 consists of 16 residues. In germline, CDR1 is KGHDR, CDR2 SFDVKD. TCRdb re-called the 5' RACE reads through MiXCR, storing one row per CDR3 protein. The profile shows roughly 400,000 distinct CDR3 sequences, 24% of them singletons. The receptor's source is an adult woman who had mild COVID-19 (a few samples of this study predate the infection). Cell type and time point are not known. The specimen was PBMCs or a T cell subset sorted from them (not recorded which). The genes are TRBV24-1 and TRBJ2-1; D possibly corresponds to TRBD1 (5 bases). The CDR3: CATSDSRVGTYNEQFF. The CDR3 coding sequence is TGTGCCACCAGTGATTCCAGGGTTGGGACCTACAATGAGCAGTTCTTC.